The present entry profiles one T cell receptor (beta chain) with its context. These data originate in a study of blood T cell repertoires in COVID-19. At the level of the study: The origin of the acute and convalescent COVID-19 samples was the United States, Italy and Spain. Sample material is recorded as cDNA or gDNA derived from T cells, B-cell-depleted T cells, or PBMCs.

In the authors' methods: Reference gene primer amplification gave nucleated cell count estimates. TCRdb's table, derived via immunoSEQ multiplex PCR, lists solely in-frame clones and lacks some. The DNA was the basis for D and trimming; V, J and clone size are from that table. The repertoire holds about 120,000 clones, approximately 71% seen once, with roughly 7.9% in the top ten. V dropped 4 bases and J dropped 5 bases, with 8 bases sitting between them. The CDR3 contains 12 residues. Germline CDR1 SEHNR, CDR2 FQNEAQ (reference sequence). The V gene is TRBV7-9, the J gene TRBJ2-5; D is undetermined. This receptor was identified in a human donor in a cohort sampled during active COVID-19. The sequencing sample was made of peripheral blood. This chain's CDR3 is CASSYYGETQYF. Here the CDR3 DNA reads TGTGCCAGCAGCTACTATGGGGAGACCCAGTACTTC.